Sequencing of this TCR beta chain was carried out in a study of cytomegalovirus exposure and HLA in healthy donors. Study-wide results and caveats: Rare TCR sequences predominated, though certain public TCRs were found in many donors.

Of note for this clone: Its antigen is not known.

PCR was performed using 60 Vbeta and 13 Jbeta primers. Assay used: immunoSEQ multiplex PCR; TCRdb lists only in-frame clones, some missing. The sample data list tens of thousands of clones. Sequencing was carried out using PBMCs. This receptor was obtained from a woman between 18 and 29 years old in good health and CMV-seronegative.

CDR3 coding DNA: TGTGCCAGCAGTTCACAGGGGTGGAATCAGCCCCAGCATTTT. It is translated as CASSSQGWNQPQHF. The genes are TRBV6-5 and TRBJ1-5; 7 positions match TRBD1. CDR1 MNHEY and CDR2 SVGAGI come from the germline V gene. The CDR3 has 14 residues. The trim removed 4 bases at V and 4 bases at J, leaving 4 bases unmatched.